The 12 T cell receptor beta chains below were found in one sample sequenced in a study of shared T cell receptors in the human thymus. Clones were read by immunoSEQ multiplex PCR, and TCRdb kept only the in-frame ones, dropping some. This sample carries some 700,000 clones, roughly 88% of them seen once, and the ten largest clones take about 0.01%. These records were also assigned to another study, of human thymus T cells.

Sample: thymocytes. The receptors here all came from a boy younger than two with a congenital heart defect.

The chain carries TRBV5-1 and TRBJ2-5, with 9 bases matching TRBD2. J was trimmed by 7 bases and V by 1 base; bases with no gene match: 11. Germline V lookup: CDR1 SGHRS, CDR2 YFSETQ. This CDR3 region has 16 residues. The CDR3 reads CASSLPVREGTGTQYF. The DNA for the CDR3 is TGCGCCAGCAGCTTGCCGGTGCGGGAGGGAACCGGGACCCAGTACTTC.

This clone is a singleton in its sample. The V gene is TRBV27, the J gene TRBJ1-5; 7 nucleotides line up with TRBD1. The germline CDR1 and CDR2 sequences are MNHEY and SMNVEV (reference sequence). The length of the CDR3 is 15 residues. Losses at the gene ends were 6 bases for V and 0 bases for J; bases not matched to a gene: 5. CDR3 loop: CASSHDRDSNQPQHF. CDR3 nucleotide sequence: TGTGCCAGCAGCCACGACAGGGATAGCAATCAGCCCCAGCATTTT.

This chain connects TRBV27 to TRBJ2-7; possible D gene TRBD2, 7 bases. The V gene's germline CDR1 is MNHEY and CDR2 SMNVEV (reference sequence). This CDR3 comprises 15 residues. V gave up 7 bases and J gave up 0 bases, with 16 bases separating them. The CDR3 coding sequence is TGTGCCAGCACCTCGGGGGGCCCCGGCTCCTACGAGCAGTACTTC. Its translation is CASTSGGPGSYEQYF.

This rearrangement joins TRBV7-9 to TRBJ1-1; D gene uncertain. Trimming took off 7 bases at V and 8 bases at J, with 14 bases between the two ends. Germline-derived CDR1 and CDR2 are SEHNR and FQNEAQ (reference sequence). This CDR3 spans 12 amino acids. CDR3 sequence: CASNFPGVEAFF. CDR3 DNA sequence: TGTGCCAGCAATTTTCCGGGAGTCGAAGCTTTCTTT.

This chain connects TRBV9 to TRBJ2-3, with 8 positions matching TRBD2. This CDR3 region has 16 residues. In germline, CDR1 is SGDLS, CDR2 YYNGEE. The ends lost 4 bases at V and 6 bases at J; junction bases unmatched: 13. As DNA, the CDR3 is TGTGCCAGCAGCCAGGGCCATAGCGGGATCGTCGATACGCAGTATTTT. Its translation is CASSQGHSGIVDTQYF.

The chain carries TRBV5-1 and TRBJ2-3; tentative D call: TRBD2 (5 bases). Germline CDR1 reads SGHRS; CDR2 reads YFSETQ. CDR3 length: 13 amino acids. Trimming pared 2 bases from V and 2 bases from J, leaving 6 bases between. CDR3 bases: TGCGCCAGCAGCTTAGCGGTCACAGATACGCAGTATTTT. Translating gives CASSLAVTDTQYF.

This CDR3 reads CASSTISGLPSYEQYF. The CDR3 DNA reads as TGTGCCAGCTCAACTATCAGCGGACTCCCGTCCTACGAGCAGTACTTC. The rearrangement uses TRBV18 and TRBJ2-7; D is perhaps TRBD2 (5 bases). Germline V gives CDR1 KGHSH, CDR2 LQKENI. CDR3 size: 16 residues. Trimming cost V 5 bases and J 1 base, with 18 bases left between them. Using reference TRBV18 and TRBJ2-7 for the parts outside the CDR3, the full variable domain is NAGVMQNPRHLVRRRGQEARLRCSPMKGHSHVYWYRQLPEEGLKFMVYLQKENIIDESGMPKERFSAEFPKEGPSILRIQQVVRGDSAAYFCASSTISGLPSYEQYFGPGTRLTVT.

This sequence joins TRBV2 and TRBJ1-3, with a tentative D call TRBD1 (5 bases). The germline V and J ends were trimmed by 6 bases and 2 bases, with 17 bases remaining between them. This CDR3 is built from 16 residues. Looked up from germline, CDR1 is SNHLY and CDR2 is FYNNEI. CDR3 in DNA: TGTGCCAGCAGAGCGGGGCCACAGGTTACTGGAAACACCATATATTTT. Translated, it gives CASRAGPQVTGNTIYF.

The gene calls are TRBV5-4 and TRBJ2-1, with 7 bases fitting TRBD1. The CDR3 covers 16 residues. The germline gives CDR1 SGHNT, CDR2 YYREEE (reference sequence). V trimming: 0 bases; J trimming: 4 bases; junction bases outside the gene matches: 7. The CDR3 nucleotides are TGTGCCAGCAGCTTGGAGCCCGGGACAGATTACAATGAGCAGTTCTTC. This encodes CASSLEPGTDYNEQFF.

This clone was counted once. The rearrangement joins TRBV6-1 to TRBJ1-1, with D unclear. The CDR3 length is 16 residues. Deletions cut 3 bases from V and 3 bases from J, with 17 bases between. The germline V gene has CDR1 MNHNS and CDR2 SASEGT. CDR3 in DNA: TGTGCCAGCAGTGAGGCACCCTTCCCCATTTACACTGAAGCTTTCTTT. It codes for CASSEAPFPIYTEAFF.

This sequence joins TRBV5-1 and TRBJ2-7; 9 bases are shared with TRBD1. Germline V CDR1 and CDR2: SGHRS, YFSETQ. The CDR3 spans 18 residues. V trimming: 4 bases; J trimming: 0 bases; junction bases outside the gene matches: 14. For the CDR3, the DNA is TGCGCCAGCAGCCTAGAACCCCCGGGACAGGGTCCCTCCTACGAGCAGTACTTC. As protein: CASSLEPPGQGPSYEQYF.

The chain links TRBV11-3 to TRBJ2-7; TRBD1 might be the D (5 bases). Germline assignment: CDR1 SGHNT and CDR2 YENEEA. This CDR3 comprises 13 residues. Trimming stripped 2 bases from V and 0 bases from J, with 5 bases between. The CDR3 region is CASSLQGSYEQYF. The CDR3 region has the DNA TGTGCCAGCAGCTTACAGGGCTCCTACGAGCAGTACTTC. Full variable domain (remainder filled in from reference TRBV11-3 and TRBJ2-7): EAGVVQSPRYKIIEKKQPVAFWCNPISGHNTLYWYLQNLGQGPELLIRYENEEAVDDSQLPKDRFSAERLKGVDSTLKIQPAELGDSAVYLCASSLQGSYEQYFGPGTRLTVT.